Listed here are 18 T cell receptor beta chains from one sample, sequenced in a study of blood T cell repertoires in COVID-19. Assay: immunoSEQ multiplex PCR; the TCRdb copy retains only in-frame clones and omits some. Altogether approximately 460,000 clones are present, roughly 89% being singletons, with the ten largest covering roughly 0.84%. The sample comprised peripheral blood. Receptors were obtained from a man aged 18-30 years with COVID-19, enrolled during active disease.

The chain recombines TRBV6-5 with TRBJ2-3, with no clear D. V lost 7 bases and J lost 8, with 19 bases in between. The CDR3 contains 14 residues. Germline-derived CDR1 and CDR2 are MNHEY and SVGAGI. Here the CDR3 reads CASISPRPPGTQYF. The CDR3 nucleotides are TGTGCCAGCATATCCCCCAGGCCCCCTGGTACGCAGTATTTT.

The V and J genes are TRBV19 and TRBJ2-4; D is perhaps TRBD1 (6 bases). The germline CDR1 and CDR2 sequences are LNHDA and SQIVND (reference sequence). The CDR3 has 15 residues. Trimming removed 4 bases from V and 1 base from J, with 11 bases in between. CDR3 residues: CASSTGARAKNIQYF. For the CDR3, the DNA is TGTGCCAGTAGTACAGGGGCGCGGGCCAAAAACATTCAGTACTTC.

The CDR3 DNA follows: TGTGCCAGCACCAAAAACAGGGAAGGTGAGCAGTTCTTC. Translating it yields CASTKNREGEQFF. The chain links TRBV12-3 or TRBV12-4 to TRBJ2-1; TRBD1 might be the D (6 bases). The CDR3 totals 13 residues. V lost 7 bases, J lost 9 bases, and 16 bases lay in between.

The rearrangement uses TRBV7-3 and TRBJ2-3; D is undetermined. CDR1 SGHTA and CDR2 FQGTGA come from the germline V gene. There are 13 residues in the CDR3. V dropped 0 bases and J dropped 3 bases, with 4 bases sitting between them. CDR3 bases: TGTGCCAGCAGCTTAACTCCTACAGATACGCAGTATTTT. It yields the protein CASSLTPTDTQYF.

This chain uses TRBV29-1 with TRBJ1-4, with TRBD1 matching 10 bases. Germline lookup yields CDR1 SQVTM and CDR2 ANQGSEA. V was clipped by 8 bases and J by 8 bases; unmatched bases: 8. The CDR3 extends over 13 amino acids. The DNA of the CDR3 is TGCAGCCTGGGGGGGACAGGGGAGGAAAAACTGTTTTTT. Translating it yields CSLGGTGEEKLFF. Complete variable domain (other parts from reference TRBV29-1 and TRBJ1-4): SAVISQKPSRDICQRGTSLTIQCQVDSQVTMMFWYRQQPGQSLTLIATANQGSEATYESGFVIDKFPISRPNLTFSTLTVSNMSPEDSSIYLCSLGGTGEEKLFFGSGTQLSVL.

The rearrangement links TRBV9 to TRBJ2-3; 10 bases fit TRBD2. Looked up from germline, CDR1 is SGDLS and CDR2 is YYNGEE. V lost 0 bases, J lost 2 bases, and 9 bases stayed unmatched. The CDR3 consists of 18 residues. CDR3 in DNA: TGTGCCAGCAGCGTAGGGCTAGCGGGGGCCGCATCCACAGATACGCAGTATTTT. Translation gives CASSVGLAGAASTDTQYF.

The chain is built from TRBV2 and TRBJ2-7; 15 bases agree with TRBD2. CDR1 is SNHLY, CDR2 FYNNEI, per germline. The CDR3 contains 16 residues. Germline trimming cut 6 bases from V and 9 bases from J; bases unmatched to any gene: 12. The CDR3 DNA reads TGTGCCAGCAGCCCTGGGACTAGCGGGGGGCGCCTGGGGCAGTACTTC. Residues: CASSPGTSGGRLGQYF.

This clone was seen more than once but under ten times. The V call is TRBV19, the J call TRBJ2-1; TRBD2 matches at 7 bases. CDR1 is LNHDA and CDR2 is SQIVND in the germline V gene (reference sequence). V lost 5 bases, J lost 9 bases, and 10 bases stayed unmatched. This CDR3 is 14 amino acids long. CDR3 residues: CASSDSSLAAEQFF. As DNA, the CDR3 is TGTGCCAGTAGTGATAGTTCTCTAGCGGCTGAGCAGTTCTTC.

The chain carries TRBV14 and TRBJ1-1; 8 nucleotides line up with TRBD1. Trimming cost V 1 base and J 4 bases; bases outside gene matches: 8. The CDR3 is 16 residues long. The germline V gene has CDR1 SGHDN and CDR2 FVKESK. CDR3 region: CASSQVPTGAGTEAFF. Written as DNA, the CDR3 is TGTGCCAGCAGCCAAGTCCCGACAGGGGCCGGCACTGAAGCTTTCTTT.

CDR3 coding DNA: TGTGCCAGCAGCACGCGGGTTGCGGTCAAGTACGAGCAGTACTTC. It is translated as CASSTRVAVKYEQYF. This sequence joins TRBV6-5 and TRBJ2-7, with D possibly matching TRBD2 (5 bases). V gave up 6 bases and J gave up 4 bases, with 19 bases separating them. There are 15 residues in the CDR3. Germline lookup yields CDR1 MNHEY and CDR2 SVGAGI.

A remark on this clone: At the DNA level, this CDR3 is encoded by other sequences in the same sample as well. V is TRBV18 and J is TRBJ1-1; D ambiguous. The CDR3 consists of 14 residues. Trimming removed 3 bases from V and 0 bases from J, with 8 bases in between. Germline assignment: CDR1 KGHSH and CDR2 LQKENI. Written as DNA, the CDR3 is TGTGCCAGCTCACCTACAAAGATGAACACTGAAGCTTTCTTT. This codes for CASSPTKMNTEAFF.

J is TRBJ2-1 and V is TRBV6-6; a possible D gene is TRBD1 (6 bases). V lost 6 bases, J lost 3 bases, and 9 bases lay in between. The CDR3 sequence is 13 residues long. Germline V gene lookup returns CDR1 MNHNY and CDR2 SVGAGI (reference sequence). The CDR3 bases are TGTGCCAGCAGAAACAGGGACTACAATGAGCAGTTCTTC. This translates into CASRNRDYNEQFF.

This chain's CDR3 is CASSYELATNEKLFF. DNA of the CDR3: TGCGCCAGCAGCTACGAGCTTGCAACTAATGAAAAACTGTTTTTT. The rearrangement joins TRBV5-1 to TRBJ1-4; no definite D call. This CDR3 has 15 residues. Trimming removed 3 bases from V and 0 bases from J, with 9 bases in between. Germline CDR1 SGHRS, CDR2 YFSETQ.

The chain is built from TRBV20-1 and TRBJ1-1; 8 nucleotides agree with TRBD1. The CDR3 runs 11 residues. After removal of 4 bases from V and 10 bases from J, the junction contained 5 bases not matched to a gene. Germline CDR1 DFQATT, CDR2 SNEGSKA (reference sequence). The CDR3: CSATGGAGAFF. The CDR3 DNA follows: TGCAGTGCTACAGGGGGCGCAGGAGCTTTCTTT.

J is TRBJ2-7 and V is TRBV18, with 12 bases fitting TRBD2. Germline CDR1 KGHSH, CDR2 LQKENI. The CDR3 spans 15 residues. J lost 4 bases, V lost 6 bases, and 7 bases had no gene match. The CDR3 DNA sequence: TGTGCCAGCTCTCAACTAGCGGGGGGCCCGTACGAGCAGTACTTC. It translates to CASSQLAGGPYEQYF.

This clone was seen only once. The chain employs TRBV5-8 and TRBJ2-1; the match to TRBD2 covers 7 bases. The CDR3 is 15 residues long. CDR1 is SGHTS and CDR2 is YDEGEE in the germline V gene. V dropped 6 bases and J dropped 4; count of bases not matched to a gene: 10. The CDR3 loop is CASNRLAEVYNEQFF. For the CDR3, the DNA is TGTGCCAGCAACCGACTAGCAGAGGTATACAATGAGCAGTTCTTC.

The chain combines TRBV4-1 with TRBJ2-5; D uncertain. In germline, CDR1 is MGHRA, CDR2 YSYEKL. This CDR3 is built from 14 residues. V dropped 0 bases and J dropped 0 bases, with 5 bases sitting between them. Written as DNA, the CDR3 is TGCGCCAGCAGCCAAGACAATTACCAAGAGACCCAGTACTTC. It encodes CASSQDNYQETQYF.

The V call is TRBV14, the J call TRBJ2-1, with D perhaps matching TRBD2 (6 bases). From germline, CDR1 is SGHDN and CDR2 FVKESK. The CDR3 sequence is 14 residues long. V was cut by 4 bases and J by 6 bases, with 13 bases left in between. CDR3: CASSPVRGINEQFF. As DNA, the CDR3 is TGTGCCAGCAGCCCTGTACGGGGGATCAATGAGCAGTTCTTC.